This T cell receptor beta chain was sequenced in a study of control samples from healthy donors and cancer patients. In germline, CDR1 is MRHNA, CDR2 SNTAGT. This CDR3 comprises 16 residues. The ends lost 1 base at V and 6 bases at J; junction bases unmatched: 4. The repertoire was sequenced with immunoSEQ multiplex PCR; TCRdb's copy has only in-frame clones and lacks some. The table lists about 86,000 clones, about 94% of them singletons. The material sequenced was blood. This clonotype was sampled from a woman aged 18-29 years in good health. J is TRBJ2-1 and V is TRBV6-4, with 12 nucleotides matching TRBD2. CDR3 loop: CASSDWASGRGNEQFF. The DNA for the CDR3 is TGTGCCAGCAGTGACTGGGCTAGCGGGAGGGGCAATGAGCAGTTCTTC.